This is a list of T cell receptor beta chains from one sample in a study of blood T cells in healthy people across ages. Using its own MiXCR run on the 5' RACE reads, TCRdb lists one record per CDR3 protein. Of around 1,800,000 distinct CDR3 sequences in the sample, about two fifths were seen once. What was sequenced was blood. These TCRs come from a human donor in good health. CDR3s include the opening cysteine and the closing phenylalanine or tryptophan.

j_call v_call cdr3_aa
TRBJ1-5 TRBV3-1 CASSQLSGGANQPQHF
TRBJ2-3 TRBV6-6 CASSYDRGRDTQYF
TRBJ1-2 TRBV24-1 CATSERRGRGNYGYTF
TRBJ2-1 TRBV2 CASRVERGPYNEQFF
TRBJ2-7 TRBV5-1 CASSSLDLREAQYF
TRBJ2-1 TRBV24-1 CATSDSGGRYGYNEQFF
TRBJ1-2 TRBV12-3/TRBV12-4 CASSRDRGGGYTF
TRBJ1-6 TRBV4-2 CASSTRTGPYSPLHF
TRBJ1-5 TRBV6-2/TRBV6-3 CAGSYSTSMDRYSNQPQHF
TRBJ2-3 TRBV7-9 CASSPRQAVMTDTQYF
TRBJ2-7 TRBV2 CASSEEGGLAVYEQYF
TRBJ2-3 TRBV3-1 CASSPRGIGLTDTQYF
TRBJ2-5 TRBV28 CASNELDRLETQYF
TRBJ2-1 TRBV4-3 CASSQGLGSSGGFPNYNEQFF
TRBJ1-5 TRBV6-2/TRBV6-3 CASSPPSRNQPQHF
TRBJ2-3 TRBV6-1 CASSAAGGGTQYF
TRBJ2-1 TRBV29-1 CSVVGQGAWDEQFF
TRBJ2-1 TRBV5-6 CASLGATYNEQFF
TRBJ2-3 TRBV9 CASSGNTADTQYF
TRBJ2-1 TRBV7-2 CASSLKGTGSSYNEQFF
TRBJ1-1 TRBV29-1 CSGYRGPNTEAFF
TRBJ1-2 TRBV4-1 CASSLPTGRVYGYTF
TRBJ2-5 TRBV7-2 CASSLEGWSGGSQETQYF
TRBJ1-6 TRBV7-9 CASSLVQGRSRTYNSPLHF
TRBJ2-5 TRBV5-1 CASNPAGTQETQYF
TRBJ1-1 TRBV7-6 CASSYTPGNTEAFF
TRBJ2-1 TRBV4-1 CASSQDPGQGAWNEQFF
TRBJ2-3 TRBV12-3/TRBV12-4 CARETGQRTDTQYF
TRBJ1-2 TRBV29-1 CSGESHWVGYTF
TRBJ1-2 TRBV7-2 CASSPILRGTRYTF
TRBJ2-5 TRBV12-3/TRBV12-4 CASILAGAGETQYF
TRBJ1-1 TRBV7-2 CASSFSGEAFF
TRBJ1-1 TRBV6-5 CASRTVQGTEAFF
TRBJ2-5 TRBV11-1 CASSIWTSGGQETQYF
TRBJ2-7 TRBV4-1 CASSQEPPPPQGTYEQYF
TRBJ2-3 TRBV29-1 CSVAKGVDFADTQYF
TRBJ2-3 TRBV27 CASSFYGLAGSTDTQYF
TRBJ2-3 TRBV5-1 CASSLKLTTSTDTQYF
TRBJ1-2 TRBV7-9 CASSLPNPPEMGYGYTF
TRBJ1-2 TRBV9 CASSVTRGSHYGYTF
TRBJ2-5 TRBV24-1 CATSDLREDTETQYF
TRBJ2-1 TRBV6-5 CASSPAGTGVYEQFF
. TRBV11-2 CASSPRWDTTSYEQYF
TRBJ2-4 TRBV27 CAIGTGGNIQYF
TRBJ2-5 TRBV15 CATSLSGGETQYF
TRBJ2-7 TRBV27 CASSLLGRGIYEQYF
TRBJ2-1 TRBV27 CASSFGCDEQFF
TRBJ2-7 TRBV2 CASNTEDGTHHRF
TRBJ1-4 TRBV12-3/TRBV12-4 CASSAFQGDNEKLFF
TRBJ2-1 TRBV27 CTSSSSPRLIGGKNEQFF